This T cell receptor (beta chain) emerged from a study of memory CD4+ T cells and cytomegalovirus serostatus (dated by TCRdb to the late 2010s). With regard to the full study: The roughly 35 healthy Belgian adults in the cohort included 9 who were CMV seropositive and approximately 25 who were CMV seronegative. The study sequenced CD4+ memory TCRbeta repertoires of a Belgian cohort with known cytomegalovirus serostatus to replicate a published TCR-based CMV serostatus classifier.

A FACSAria II was used to sort memory CD4+ T cells, defined as single viable CD3+CD4+CD8-CD45RO+ cells. CMV serostatus was determined with a Roche Elecsys assay detecting serum IgG against CMV pp150, pp28, p38 and p52. Once the samples were thawed, total CD4+ T cells were enriched through positive selection using CD4 magnetic microbeads. Samples originated from another study that specifically interrogated the CD4+ T cell memory repertoire. Peripheral blood mononuclear cells were isolated and cryopreserved according to standard operating procedures, and serum was stored at -80 degrees C. CD3-PerCP (BW264/56), CD4-APC (RPA-T4), CD45RO-PE (UCHT1) and CD8-Pacific Orange (3B5) antibodies were used for staining, and non-viable cells were excluded with Sytox blue. Genomic DNA was extracted from sorted cells with the Quick-DNA Microprep Kit. Amplification of TCRbeta DNA was done with the immunoSEQ hsTCRbeta kit, following the protocol from the manufacturer. TCRbeta libraries were sequenced on an Illumina MiSeq instrument. The study's processing was this. Once out-of-frame sequences had been removed, approximately 2,000,000 distinct TCRbeta sequences were left, which works out to an average of approximately 73,000 per individual. Each individual was scored using the number of 150 to 200 previously reported CMV-associated TCRbeta sequences that the individual carried and the total number of productive distinct TCRbeta sequences. A beta-binomial model was reimplemented in Python, and scikit-learn random forests with default parameters were trained on US cohort data. On the Belgian cohort, classifier performance was reported as the median AUC, along with percentile confidence intervals, across 10,000 bootstrap iterations. TCRdb took over this immuneACCESS table, retaining in-frame rearrangements with V and J assigned. Such tables are incomplete; in checked studies, under half of the missing clones stem from an unresolved V gene, and the remainder is unexplained. Clonal size and the V and J genes are those of that table, whereas D and trimming came from the DNA. Across this sample there are about 59,000 clones, with over 60% seen only once. Almost 0.55% of the sample rests with the top ten.

Broad study findings and their caveats: The results were interpreted as suggesting that the CMV-associated TCR signature is mostly present in the CD4+ memory repertoire. The original-framework classifier achieved a median bootstrapped AUC of about 0.95 with a 95% CI of 0.76-1.00 on the Belgian cohort. Among the 150 or so previously reported CMV-associated TCRbeta sequences, 67 showed up in the CD4+ memory repertoires, with each one found in between one and five individuals. Unlike the original study, which covered naive and memory CD4+ and CD8+ populations, the Belgian study sequenced only CD4+CD45RO+ memory cells. For predicting CMV serostatus, the median bootstrapped AUC was about 0.96 using the original framework and almost 0.93 using a US-trained random forest.

Remarks on this clone: It lacks a known antigen. Qualities for individual bases were not recorded, and no much larger clone is one base off.

The sequence was obtained from an adult in good health and CMV-seronegative. Some clones in this sample may be carry-over from other donors' samples. The sample was memory CD4+ T cells from blood.

The nucleotide sequence reads as follows: TGTGCCAGCGAACAGGGAATGGATCAGCCCCAGCATTTT. This sequence encodes CASEQGMDQPQHF. Rearrangement joined TRBV2 to TRBJ1-5; a weak D assignment points to TRBD1 (6 bases agree). The CDR3 has 13 amino acids, counting the end cysteine and phenylalanine. Only the CDR3 DNA is retained, 39 bases long and in frame from the first base. The V end loses 8 bases and the J end loses 5 bases, and a stretch of 13 bases separates them. The germline V gene sets CDR1 to SNHLY and CDR2 to FYNNEI.